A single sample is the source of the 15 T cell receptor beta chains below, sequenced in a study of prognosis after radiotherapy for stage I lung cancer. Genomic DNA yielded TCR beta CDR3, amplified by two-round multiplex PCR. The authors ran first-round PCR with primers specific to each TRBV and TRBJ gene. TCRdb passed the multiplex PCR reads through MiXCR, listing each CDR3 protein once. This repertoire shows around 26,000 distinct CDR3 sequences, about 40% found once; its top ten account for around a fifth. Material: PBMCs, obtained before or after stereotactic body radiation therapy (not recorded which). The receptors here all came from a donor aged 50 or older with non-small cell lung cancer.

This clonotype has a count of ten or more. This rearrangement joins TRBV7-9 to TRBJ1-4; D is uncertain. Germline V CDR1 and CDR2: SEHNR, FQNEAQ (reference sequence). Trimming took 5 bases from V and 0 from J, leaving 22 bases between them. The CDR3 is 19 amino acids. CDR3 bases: TGTGCCAGCAGCCGATTTTTCGTGGCAGCCGCTGCAACTAATGAAAAACTGTTTTTT. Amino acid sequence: CASSRFFVAAAATNEKLFF.

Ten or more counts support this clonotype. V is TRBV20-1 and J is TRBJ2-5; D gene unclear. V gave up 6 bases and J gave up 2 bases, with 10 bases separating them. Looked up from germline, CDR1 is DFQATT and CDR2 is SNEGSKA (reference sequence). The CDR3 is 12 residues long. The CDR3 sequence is CSASRQQETQYF. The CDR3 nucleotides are TGCAGTGCCAGTCGTCAGCAAGAGACCCAGTACTTC.

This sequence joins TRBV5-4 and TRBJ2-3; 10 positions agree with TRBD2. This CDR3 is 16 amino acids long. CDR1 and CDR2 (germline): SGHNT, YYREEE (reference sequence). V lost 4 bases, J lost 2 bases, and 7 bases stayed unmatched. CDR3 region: CASSPGLAEITDTQYF. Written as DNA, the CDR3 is TGTGCCAGCAGCCCTGGACTAGCGGAGATCACAGATACGCAGTATTTT.

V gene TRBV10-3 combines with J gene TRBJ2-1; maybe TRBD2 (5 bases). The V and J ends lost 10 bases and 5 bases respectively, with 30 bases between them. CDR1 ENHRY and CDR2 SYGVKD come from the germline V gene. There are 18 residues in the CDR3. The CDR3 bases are TGTGCCACTCCGCCTTGTAGCGAGGACGGCGGAAGCGACAATGAGCAGTTCTTC. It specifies CATPPCSEDGGSDNEQFF.

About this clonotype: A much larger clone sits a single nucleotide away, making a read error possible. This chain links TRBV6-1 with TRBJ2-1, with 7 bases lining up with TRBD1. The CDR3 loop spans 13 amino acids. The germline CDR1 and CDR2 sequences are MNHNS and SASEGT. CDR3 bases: TGTGCCAGCAGTGAGGGGACAGTAAATGAGCGGTTCTTC. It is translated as CASSEGTVNERFF.

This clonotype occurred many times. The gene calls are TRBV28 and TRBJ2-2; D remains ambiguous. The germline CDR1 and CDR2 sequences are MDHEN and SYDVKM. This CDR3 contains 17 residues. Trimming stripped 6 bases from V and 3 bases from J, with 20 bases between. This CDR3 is CASSRHQKARDTGELFF. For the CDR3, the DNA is TGTGCCAGCAGCCGCCATCAAAAAGCTCGTGACACCGGGGAGCTGTTTTTT. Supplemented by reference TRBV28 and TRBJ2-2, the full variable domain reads DVKVTQSSRYLVKRTGEKVFLECVQDMDHENMFWYRQDPGLGLRLIYFSYDVKMKEKGDIPEGYSVSREKKERFSLILESASTNQTSMYLCASSRHQKARDTGELFFGEGSRLTVL.

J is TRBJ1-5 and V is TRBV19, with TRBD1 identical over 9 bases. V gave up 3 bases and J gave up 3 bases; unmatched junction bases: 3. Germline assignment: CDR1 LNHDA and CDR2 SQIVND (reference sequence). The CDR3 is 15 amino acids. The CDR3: CASSITGGNNQPQHF. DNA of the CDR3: TGTGCCAGTAGTATTACAGGGGGCAACAATCAGCCCCAGCATTTT.

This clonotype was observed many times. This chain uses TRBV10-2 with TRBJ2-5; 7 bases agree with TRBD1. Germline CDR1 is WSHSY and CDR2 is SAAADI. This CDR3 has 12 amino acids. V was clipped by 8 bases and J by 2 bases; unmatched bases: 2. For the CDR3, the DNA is TGCGCCAGCGGGACAGAACAAGAGACCCAGTACTTC. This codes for CASGTEQETQYF.

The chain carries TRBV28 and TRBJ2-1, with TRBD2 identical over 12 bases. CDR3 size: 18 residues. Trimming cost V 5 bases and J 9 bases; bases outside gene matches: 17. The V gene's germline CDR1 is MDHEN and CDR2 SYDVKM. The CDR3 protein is CASSPLGESSGGAGEQFF. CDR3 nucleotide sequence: TGTGCCAGCAGTCCCCTAGGCGAGTCTAGCGGGGGGGCGGGTGAGCAGTTCTTC.

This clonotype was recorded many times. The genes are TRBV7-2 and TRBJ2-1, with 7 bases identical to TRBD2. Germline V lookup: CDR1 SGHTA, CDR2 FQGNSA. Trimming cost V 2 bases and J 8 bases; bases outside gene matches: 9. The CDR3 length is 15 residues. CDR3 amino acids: CASSLQAGSTDEQFF. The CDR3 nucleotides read TGTGCCAGCAGCTTACAAGCGGGAAGTACAGATGAGCAGTTCTTC.

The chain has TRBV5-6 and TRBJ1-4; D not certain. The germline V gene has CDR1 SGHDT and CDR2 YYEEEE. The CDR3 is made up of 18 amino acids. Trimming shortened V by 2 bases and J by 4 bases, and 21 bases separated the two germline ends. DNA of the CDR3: TGTGCCAGCAGCTTCGGTGAGAGGGCGCCAGGTTTTAATGAAAAACTGTTTTTT. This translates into CASSFGERAPGFNEKLFF.

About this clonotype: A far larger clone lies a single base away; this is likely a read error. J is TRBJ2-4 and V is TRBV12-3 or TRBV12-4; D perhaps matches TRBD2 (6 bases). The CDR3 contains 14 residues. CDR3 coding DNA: TGTGCCAGCCTGAGGCGGGGTCCTGGACATGAGCAGCTCTTC. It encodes CASLRRGPGHEQLF.

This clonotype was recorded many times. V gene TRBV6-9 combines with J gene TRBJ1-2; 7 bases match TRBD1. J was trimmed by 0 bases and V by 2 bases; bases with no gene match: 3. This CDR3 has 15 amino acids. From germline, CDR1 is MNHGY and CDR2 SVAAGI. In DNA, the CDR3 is TGTGCCAGCAGTTATGGGACAGAGGCTAACTATGGCTACACCTTC. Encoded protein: CASSYGTEANYGYTF.

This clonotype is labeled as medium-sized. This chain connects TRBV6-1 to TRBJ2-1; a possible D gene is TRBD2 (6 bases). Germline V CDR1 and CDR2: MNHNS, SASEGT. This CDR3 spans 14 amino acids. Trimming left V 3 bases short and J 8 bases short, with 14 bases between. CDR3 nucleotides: TGTGCCAGCAGTGAGATGTCGGGAGCTGATGAGCAGTTCTTC. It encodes CASSEMSGADEQFF.

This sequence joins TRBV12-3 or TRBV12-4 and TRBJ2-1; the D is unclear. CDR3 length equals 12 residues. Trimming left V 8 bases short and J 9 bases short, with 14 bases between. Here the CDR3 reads CASRLEGIEQFF. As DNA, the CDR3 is TGTGCCAGCCGCCTCGAAGGTATTGAGCAGTTCTTC.